A single sample is the source of the 18 T cell receptor beta chains below, sequenced in a study of vaccination and CD4 T cells after COVID-19. These receptors lack a known antigen. This sample's treatment: roughly 10-day PBMC culture with coronavirus spike peptide pools or control peptides (ViraFEST assay). Cultured CD4+ T cell DNA was sequenced using the Oncomine TCR Beta short-read assay. TCRdb re-derived calls from the PCR reads in MiXCR, one entry per CDR3 protein. The sample gives approximately 26,000 distinct CDR3 sequences, around three fifths of which show up once; under 6.5% is in the top ten. Sequences were obtained from CD4+ T cells from blood, cultured in vitro. These receptors were collected from a human donor who had recovered from COVID-19.

The genes are TRBV6-1 and TRBJ1-5; D is unclear. Per germline, CDR1 MNHNS and CDR2 SASEGT. The CDR3 is 15 amino acids. Trimming removed 8 bases from V and 6 bases from J, with 20 bases in between. The CDR3 here is CASSSGGQYPQPQHF. The CDR3 DNA sequence: TGTGCCAGCTCCTCTGGTGGGCAGTACCCTCAGCCCCAGCATTTT.

This chain connects TRBV5-1 to TRBJ2-3, with D unclear. Deletions cut 0 bases from V and 6 bases from J, with 8 bases between. The CDR3 is 13 residues long. Looked up from germline, CDR1 is SGHRS and CDR2 is YFSETQ. This chain's CDR3 is CASSLAGRDTQYF. The CDR3 DNA reads as TGCGCCAGCAGCTTGGCCGGACGGGATACGCAGTATTTT.

This chain links TRBV19 with TRBJ2-3, with 7 bases matching TRBD2. Germline V gene lookup returns CDR1 LNHDA and CDR2 SQIVND (reference sequence). V dropped 4 bases and J dropped 6; count of bases not matched to a gene: 4. CDR3 size: 13 residues. For the CDR3, the DNA is TGTGCCAGTAGTAGGGCGGGAGCCGATACGCAGTATTTT. Amino acid sequence: CASSRAGADTQYF.

DNA for the CDR3: TGTGCCAGCAGCTTAAAAGTAACTAGCGGGATCTACGAGCAGTACTTC. Translated: CASSLKVTSGIYEQYF. The rearrangement joins TRBV7-3 to TRBJ2-7, with 10 positions matching TRBD2. CDR3 size: 16 residues. Trimming removed 1 base from V and 3 bases from J; junction bases left unmatched: 6. CDR1 and CDR2 (germline): SGHTA, FQGTGA.

The chain uses TRBV27 and TRBJ2-5, with TRBD1 matching 12 bases. Losses at the gene ends were 6 bases for V and 5 bases for J; bases not matched to a gene: 10. Germline V gene data show CDR1 as MNHEY and CDR2 as SMNVEV (reference sequence). The CDR3 extends over 16 amino acids. CDR3 bases: TGTGCCAGCAGCCCGGGACAGGGGGCGATTCGGGAGACCCAGTACTTC. It translates to CASSPGQGAIRETQYF.

V and J are TRBV7-8 and TRBJ1-5, with 9 bases aligning to TRBD1. From germline, CDR1 is SGHVS and CDR2 FQNEAQ. With 4 bases clipped from V and 7 bases from J, the junction kept 17 bases outside the gene matches. The CDR3 is made up of 18 amino acids. CDR3 in DNA: TGTGCCAGCAGCTCCAGAACACCCGGGACAGGGCAAGGCCAGCCCCAGCATTTT. It translates to CASSSRTPGTGQGQPQHF.

The genes are TRBV27 and TRBJ1-5, with D maybe TRBD1 (6 bases). Trimming left V 4 bases short and J 0 bases short, with 10 bases between. Germline CDR1 is MNHEY and CDR2 is SMNVEV (reference sequence). CDR3 length: 15 residues. The CDR3 nucleotides are TGTGCCAGCAGTTCATCGGGACATAGCAATCAGCCCCAGCATTTT. Its translation: CASSSSGHSNQPQHF.

This rearrangement joins TRBV24-1 to TRBJ2-7; no clear D. Trimming shortened V by 3 bases and J by 3 bases, and 11 bases separated the two germline ends. This CDR3 has 14 residues. Looked up from germline, CDR1 is KGHDR and CDR2 is SFDVKD. CDR3 DNA sequence: TGTGCCACCAGTGATCCAAAGGTTCTCTACGAGCAGTACTTC. It specifies CATSDPKVLYEQYF.

This sequence joins TRBV20-1 and TRBJ2-1; 9 nucleotides align to TRBD2. Germline V gene lookup returns CDR1 DFQATT and CDR2 SNEGSKA (reference sequence). There are 15 residues in the CDR3. J gave up 8 bases and V 1 base, and 9 bases lay outside the gene matches. The CDR3 protein is CSARVGSGRTYEQFF. CDR3 in DNA: TGCAGTGCTAGAGTAGGTAGCGGGAGAACCTATGAGCAGTTCTTC.

This clonotype was picked up a small number of times. J is TRBJ1-4 and V is TRBV20-1; D unclear. The germline CDR1 and CDR2 sequences are DFQATT and SNEGSKA (reference sequence). V was shortened by 3 bases and J by 2 bases, with 13 bases between the two germline ends. This CDR3 comprises 15 residues. The CDR3 region has the DNA TGCAGTGCTAGGAGGCAACGTGCCACTAATGAAAAACTGTTTTTT. It translates to CSARRQRATNEKLFF.

The sample holds one count of this clonotype. The V gene is TRBV7-8, the J gene TRBJ2-7; D unresolved. The CDR3 has 12 amino acids. The ends were cut back, 1 base at V and 6 bases at J, with 7 bases in the middle. In germline, CDR1 is SGHVS, CDR2 FQNEAQ. In DNA, the CDR3 is TGTGCCAGCAGCTTAGTTGGGGTCGAGCAGTACTTC. Encoded protein: CASSLVGVEQYF.

The rearrangement uses TRBV27 and TRBJ1-6; D is perhaps TRBD1 (5 bases). CDR3 length: 15 amino acids. V was pared by 6 bases and J by 9 bases, with 18 bases between. The germline V gene has CDR1 MNHEY and CDR2 SMNVEV (reference sequence). Here the CDR3 reads CASRPQELVISPLHF. Written as DNA, the CDR3 is TGTGCCAGCAGGCCACAGGAGTTGGTGATTTCACCCCTCCACTTT.

In this sample, this clonotype turned up a few times. The rearrangement uses TRBV27 and TRBJ2-2, with a weak D call TRBD1 (5 bases). The CDR3 has 15 amino acids. Trimming cost V 6 bases and J 5 bases, with 16 bases left between them. In germline, CDR1 is MNHEY, CDR2 SMNVEV (reference sequence). The CDR3 DNA sequence: TGTGCCAGCAGACGAGACAGAGGATCTACCGGGGAGCTGTTTTTT. Protein product: CASRRDRGSTGELFF.

This chain connects TRBV6-1 to TRBJ2-1; D perhaps matches TRBD2 (6 bases). The V and J ends lost 6 bases and 0 bases respectively, with 9 bases between them. CDR3 length: 14 amino acids. Germline CDR1 is MNHNS and CDR2 is SASEGT. CDR3 sequence reads: CASSRGNSYNEQFF. Here the CDR3 DNA reads TGTGCCAGCAGCCGGGGGAACTCCTACAATGAGCAGTTCTTC.

The J gene is TRBJ1-1, the V gene TRBV12-5; no definite D call. The CDR3 covers 12 residues. Germline loops: CDR1 LGHNT, CDR2 FRNRAP. V shed 5 bases and J shed 8 bases, with 12 bases lying between them. CDR3 sequence reads: CASGGVRGEAFF. The CDR3 bases are TGTGCTAGTGGTGGGGTCCGAGGGGAAGCTTTCTTT.

This chain joins TRBV9 and TRBJ1-2; D is undetermined. CDR1 and CDR2 from the germline V gene are SGDLS and YYNGEE. CDR3 size: 12 residues. V lost 3 bases to trimming and J lost 13 bases, with 16 bases between them. The CDR3 spells CASSAGSSKATF. The CDR3 nucleotides are TGTGCCAGCAGCGCCGGGAGCTCTAAAGCCACCTTC.

The chain couples TRBV11-2 to TRBJ2-7; D gene unclear. Germline V CDR1 and CDR2: SGHAT, FQNNGV. This CDR3 region has 14 residues. V was cut by 5 bases and J by 2 bases, with 13 bases left in between. In DNA form, the CDR3 reads TGTGCCAGCAGCACTTCGAGGCCAGCCTACGAGCAGTACTTC. Its protein is CASSTSRPAYEQYF.

The rearrangement links TRBV7-3 to TRBJ2-1, with 7 bases matching TRBD1. Per germline, CDR1 SGHTA and CDR2 FQGTGA. Unmatched junction bases numbered 5, after V lost 5 bases and J lost 4 bases. The CDR3 runs 14 residues. DNA of the CDR3: TGTGCCAGCAGCCCCTACAGGGGTTACAATGAGCAGTTCTTC. This encodes CASSPYRGYNEQFF.